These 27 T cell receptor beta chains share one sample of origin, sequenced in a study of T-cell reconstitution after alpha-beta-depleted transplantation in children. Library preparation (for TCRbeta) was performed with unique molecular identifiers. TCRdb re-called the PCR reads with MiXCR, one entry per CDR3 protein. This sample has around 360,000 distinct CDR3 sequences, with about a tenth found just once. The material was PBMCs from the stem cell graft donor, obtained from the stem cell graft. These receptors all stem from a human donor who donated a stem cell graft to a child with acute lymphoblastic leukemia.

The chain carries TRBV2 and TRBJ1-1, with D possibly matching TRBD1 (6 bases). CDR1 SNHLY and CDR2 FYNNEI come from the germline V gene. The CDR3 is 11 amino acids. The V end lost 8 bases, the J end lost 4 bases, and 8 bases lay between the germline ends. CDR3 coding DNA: TGTGCCAGCGTAGGGGGCACTGAAGCTTTCTTT. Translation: CASVGGTEAFF.

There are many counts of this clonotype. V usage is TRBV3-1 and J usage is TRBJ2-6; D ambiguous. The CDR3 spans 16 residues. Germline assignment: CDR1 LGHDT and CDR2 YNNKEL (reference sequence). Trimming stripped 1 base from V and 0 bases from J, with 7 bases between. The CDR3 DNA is TGTGCCAGCAGCCAAGTAGTTAACTCTGGGGCCAACGTCCTGACTTTC. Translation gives CASSQVVNSGANVLTF.

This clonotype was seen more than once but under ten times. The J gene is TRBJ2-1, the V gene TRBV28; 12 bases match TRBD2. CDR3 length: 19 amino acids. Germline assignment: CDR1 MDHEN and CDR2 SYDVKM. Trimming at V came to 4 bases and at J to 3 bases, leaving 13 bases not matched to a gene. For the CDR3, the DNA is TGTGCCAGCAGTTACTCTCCCCTAGCGGGAGGGCCGTTCTACAATGAGCAGTTCTTC. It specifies CASSYSPLAGGPFYNEQFF.

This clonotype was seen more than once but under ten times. The CDR3 DNA reads TGCGCCAGCAAGACGTCGAGACAGGGGGACTACGAGCAGTACTTC. This sequence encodes CASKTSRQGDYEQYF. The chain recombines TRBV5-1 with TRBJ2-7; 9 bases are shared with TRBD1. This CDR3 comprises 15 residues. From germline, CDR1 is SGHRS and CDR2 YFSETQ. The V and J ends lost 6 bases and 3 bases, in that order; junction bases with no gene match: 10.

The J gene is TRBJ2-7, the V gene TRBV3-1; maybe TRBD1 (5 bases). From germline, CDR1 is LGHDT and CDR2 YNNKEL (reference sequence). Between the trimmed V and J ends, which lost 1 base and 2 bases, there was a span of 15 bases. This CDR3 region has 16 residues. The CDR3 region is CASSQVGAGPAYEQYF. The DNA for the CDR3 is TGTGCCAGCAGCCAAGTTGGGGCAGGGCCCGCCTACGAGCAGTACTTC.

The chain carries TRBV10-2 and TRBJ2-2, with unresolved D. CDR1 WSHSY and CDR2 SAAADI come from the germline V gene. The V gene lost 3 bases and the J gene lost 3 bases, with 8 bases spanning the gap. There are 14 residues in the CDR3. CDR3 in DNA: TGCGCCAGCAGTGACTGGCGTGACACCGGGGAGCTGTTTTTT. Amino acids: CASSDWRDTGELFF.

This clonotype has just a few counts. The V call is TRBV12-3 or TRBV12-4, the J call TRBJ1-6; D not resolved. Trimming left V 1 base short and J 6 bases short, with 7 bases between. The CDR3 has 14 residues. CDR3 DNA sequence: TGTGCCAGCAGTTTAGTGAACGCTAATTCACCCCTCCACTTT. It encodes CASSLVNANSPLHF.

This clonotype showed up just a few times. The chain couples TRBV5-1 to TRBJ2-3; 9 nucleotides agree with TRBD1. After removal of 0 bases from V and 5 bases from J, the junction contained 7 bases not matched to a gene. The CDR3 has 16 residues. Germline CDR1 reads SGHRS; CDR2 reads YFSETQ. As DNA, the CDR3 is TGCGCCAGCAGCTTGGGAACAAAGACAGGGGGAGATACGCAGTATTTT. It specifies CASSLGTKTGGDTQYF.

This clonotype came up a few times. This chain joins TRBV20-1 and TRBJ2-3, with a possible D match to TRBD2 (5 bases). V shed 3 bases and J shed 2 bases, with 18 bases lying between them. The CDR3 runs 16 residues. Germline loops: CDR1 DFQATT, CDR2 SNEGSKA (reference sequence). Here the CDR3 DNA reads TGCAGTGCTAGCGGGGTAGTGGGAGAGCCCACAGATACGCAGTATTTT. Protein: CSASGVVGEPTDTQYF.

DNA for the CDR3: TGCAGCGTTGAAGATTTTGGTGGCGGCGGGGAGACCCAGTACTTC. Amino acids: CSVEDFGGGGETQYF. This sequence joins TRBV29-1 and TRBJ2-5, with a tentative D call TRBD2 (5 bases). Per the germline V gene, CDR1 is SQVTM and CDR2 is ANQGSEA. The CDR3 is 15 residues long. V was cut by 0 bases and J by 5 bases, with 16 bases left in between.

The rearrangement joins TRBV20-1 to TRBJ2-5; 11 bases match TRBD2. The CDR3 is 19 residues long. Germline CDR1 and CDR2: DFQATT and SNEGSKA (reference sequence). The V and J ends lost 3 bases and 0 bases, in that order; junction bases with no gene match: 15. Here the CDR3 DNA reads TGCAGTGCTAGCTGGCTAGCGGGAGGCGCGGGGTTTCACCAAGAGACCCAGTACTTC. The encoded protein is CSASWLAGGAGFHQETQYF.

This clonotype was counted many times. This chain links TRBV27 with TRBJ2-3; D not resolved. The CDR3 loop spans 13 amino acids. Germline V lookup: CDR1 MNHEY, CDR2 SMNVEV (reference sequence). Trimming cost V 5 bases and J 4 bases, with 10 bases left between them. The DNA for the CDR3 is TGTGCCAGCAGTCCTTCGGGCCCAGATACGCAGTATTTT. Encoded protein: CASSPSGPDTQYF.

CDR3 region: CASSSSDRGDGYTF. In DNA, the CDR3 is TGTGCCAGCAGCTCCTCGGACAGGGGCGATGGCTACACCTTC. The chain is built from TRBV7-9 and TRBJ1-2, with 9 nucleotides matching TRBD1. V dropped 4 bases and J dropped 6; count of bases not matched to a gene: 6. The CDR3 loop spans 14 amino acids. In germline, CDR1 is SEHNR, CDR2 FQNEAQ (reference sequence).

Here the CDR3 reads CASSQMDTRRPQKNTEAFF. CDR3 DNA sequence: TGTGCCAGCAGCCAGATGGACACACGACGTCCCCAAAAGAACACTGAAGCTTTCTTT. This rearrangement joins TRBV4-2 to TRBJ1-1; weak D call: TRBD1 (5 bases). Trimming pared 3 bases from V and 1 base from J, leaving 24 bases between. Looked up from germline, CDR1 is LGHNA and CDR2 is YNFKEQ. The CDR3 sequence is 19 residues long.

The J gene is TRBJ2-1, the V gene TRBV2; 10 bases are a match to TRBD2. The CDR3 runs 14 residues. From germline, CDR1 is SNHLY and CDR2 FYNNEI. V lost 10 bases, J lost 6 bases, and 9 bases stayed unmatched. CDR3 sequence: CAILAGAGGNEQFF. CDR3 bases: TGTGCCATCCTAGCGGGAGCGGGGGGCAATGAGCAGTTCTTC.

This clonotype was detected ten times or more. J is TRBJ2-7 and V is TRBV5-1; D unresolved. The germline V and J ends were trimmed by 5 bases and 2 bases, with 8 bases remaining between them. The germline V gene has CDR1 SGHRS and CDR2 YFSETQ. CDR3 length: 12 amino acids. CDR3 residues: CASRAKTYEQYF. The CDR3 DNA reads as TGCGCCAGCAGGGCTAAAACCTACGAGCAGTACTTC.

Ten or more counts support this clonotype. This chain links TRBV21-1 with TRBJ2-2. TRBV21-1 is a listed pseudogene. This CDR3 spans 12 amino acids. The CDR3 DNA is TGTGCCAGCAGCAGGAACACCGGGGAGCTGTTTTTT. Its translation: CASSRNTGELFF.

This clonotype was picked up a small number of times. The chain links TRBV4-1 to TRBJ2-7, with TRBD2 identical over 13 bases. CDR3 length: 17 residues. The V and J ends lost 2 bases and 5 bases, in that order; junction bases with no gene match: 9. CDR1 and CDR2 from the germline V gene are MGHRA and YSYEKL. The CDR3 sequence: CASSQPTSGRKSDEQYF. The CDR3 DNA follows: TGCGCCAGCAGCCAACCGACTAGCGGGAGGAAGTCCGACGAGCAGTACTTC.

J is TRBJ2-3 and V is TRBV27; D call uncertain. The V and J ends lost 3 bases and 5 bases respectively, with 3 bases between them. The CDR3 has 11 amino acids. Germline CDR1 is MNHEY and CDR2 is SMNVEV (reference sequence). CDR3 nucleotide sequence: TGTGCCAGCAGTTTTATAGATACGCAGTATTTT. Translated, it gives CASSFIDTQYF.

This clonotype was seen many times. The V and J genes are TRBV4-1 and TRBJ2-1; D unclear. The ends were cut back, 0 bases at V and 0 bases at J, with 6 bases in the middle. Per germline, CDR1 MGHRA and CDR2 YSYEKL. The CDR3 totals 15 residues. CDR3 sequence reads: CASSQEDPSYNEQFF. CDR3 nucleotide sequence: TGCGCCAGCAGCCAAGAAGATCCCTCCTACAATGAGCAGTTCTTC.

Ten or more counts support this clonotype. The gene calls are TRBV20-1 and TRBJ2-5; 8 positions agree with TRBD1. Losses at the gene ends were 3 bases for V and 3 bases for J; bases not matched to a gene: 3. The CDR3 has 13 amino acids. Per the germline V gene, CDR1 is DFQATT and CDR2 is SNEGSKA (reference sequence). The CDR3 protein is CSASRGREETQYF. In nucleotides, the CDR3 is TGCAGTGCTAGCAGGGGGCGCGAAGAGACCCAGTACTTC.

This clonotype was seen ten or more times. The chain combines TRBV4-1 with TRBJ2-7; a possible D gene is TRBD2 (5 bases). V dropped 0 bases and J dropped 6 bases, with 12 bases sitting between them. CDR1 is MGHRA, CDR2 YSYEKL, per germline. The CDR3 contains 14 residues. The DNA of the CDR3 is TGCGCCAGCAGCCAAGATCGGGGAGTATCCGAGCAGTACTTC. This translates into CASSQDRGVSEQYF.

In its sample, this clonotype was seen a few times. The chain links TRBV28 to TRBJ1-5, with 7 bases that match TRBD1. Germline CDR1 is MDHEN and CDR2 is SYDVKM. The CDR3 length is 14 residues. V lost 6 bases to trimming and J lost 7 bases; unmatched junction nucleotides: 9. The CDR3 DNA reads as TGTGCCAGCAGCTACAGGGGATTCAGGCAGCCCCAGCATTTT. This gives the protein CASSYRGFRQPQHF. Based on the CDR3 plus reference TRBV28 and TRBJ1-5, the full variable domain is DVKVTQSSRYLVKRTGEKVFLECVQDMDHENMFWYRQDPGLGLRLIYFSYDVKMKEKGDIPEGYSVSREKKERFSLILESASTNQTSMYLCASSYRGFRQPQHFGDGTRLSIL.

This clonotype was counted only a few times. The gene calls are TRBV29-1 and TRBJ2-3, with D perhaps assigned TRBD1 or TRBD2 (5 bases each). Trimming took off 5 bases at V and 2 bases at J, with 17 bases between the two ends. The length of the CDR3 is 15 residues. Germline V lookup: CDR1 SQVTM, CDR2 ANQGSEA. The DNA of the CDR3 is TGCAGCGTTCGCTCCGGGACCGCGACCACAGATACGCAGTATTTT. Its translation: CSVRSGTATTDTQYF.

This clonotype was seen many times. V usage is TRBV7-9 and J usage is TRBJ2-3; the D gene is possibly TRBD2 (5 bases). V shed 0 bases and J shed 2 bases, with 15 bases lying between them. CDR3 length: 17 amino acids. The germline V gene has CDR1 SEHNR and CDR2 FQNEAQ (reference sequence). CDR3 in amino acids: CASSLARAARPTDTQYF. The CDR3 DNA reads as TGTGCCAGCAGCTTAGCGAGGGCAGCCCGGCCCACAGATACGCAGTATTTT.

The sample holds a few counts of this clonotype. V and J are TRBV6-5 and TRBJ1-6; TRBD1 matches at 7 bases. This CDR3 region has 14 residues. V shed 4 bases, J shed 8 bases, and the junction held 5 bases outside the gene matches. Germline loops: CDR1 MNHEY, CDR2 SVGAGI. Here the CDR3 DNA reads TGTGCCAGCAGTTCGGACAGGTCGGATTCACCCCTCCACTTT. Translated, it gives CASSSDRSDSPLHF.

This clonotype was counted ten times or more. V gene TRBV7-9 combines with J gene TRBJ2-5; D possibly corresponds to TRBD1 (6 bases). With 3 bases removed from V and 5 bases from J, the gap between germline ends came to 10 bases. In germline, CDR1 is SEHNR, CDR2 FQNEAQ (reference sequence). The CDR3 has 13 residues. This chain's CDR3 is CASSFTGRETQYF. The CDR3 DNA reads TGTGCCAGCAGCTTCACAGGGCGGGAGACCCAGTACTTC.